This T cell receptor (beta chain) was recorded in a study of blood T cell repertoires in COVID-19. The wider study: The study drew acute and convalescent COVID-19 samples from the United States, Italy and Spain. PBMCs, B-cell-depleted T cells, or T cells provided the cDNA or gDNA that made up the material.

The V segment lost 5 bases and the J segment 1 base; nucleotides outside the gene matches: 4. The CDR3 is 14 amino acids. Germline V gives CDR1 SGHRS, CDR2 YFSETQ. This clone came up a few times. In the source study's methods: Quantification of nucleated cells was approximated via reference gene primer amplification. TCRdb keeps only in-frame clones here, not all; method: immunoSEQ multiplex PCR. For V, J and clone size, that table is used; D and trimming come from the DNA. Among around 84,000 clones listed, about 88% were seen once. The chain uses TRBV5-1 and TRBJ1-1; 8 nucleotides match TRBD1. This TCR was recovered from a man aged 80 or over with active or convalescent COVID-19. The sample taken for sequencing was peripheral blood. The CDR3: CASSRTGPNTEAFF. The DNA for the CDR3 is TGCGCCAGCAGTCGGACAGGGCCGAACACTGAAGCTTTCTTT.